This TCR beta chain derives from a study of blood T cells in healthy people across ages. Across the study: Template switching captured about one barcoded beta molecule per two T cells.

The J segment lost 4 bases and the V segment lost 5 bases, leaving 8 bases of the junction unmatched. The CDR3 spans 14 residues. Germline values: CDR1 DFQATT, CDR2 SNEGSKA (reference sequence). A second PCR, run for about 7 to 11 cycles, used a sample-barcoded 5' primer plus a J-beta primer mix. One entry per CDR3 protein, called by TCRdb with MiXCR from the 5' RACE reads. The sample gives some 700,000 distinct CDR3 sequences, around a fifth of which show up once; about 20% is in the top ten. The material sequenced was blood. The V gene is TRBV20-1, the J gene TRBJ2-3, with 8 positions matching TRBD1. This TCR came from a man aged 70-80 years in good health. The chain's CDR3 is CSAPGQAGADTQYF. The CDR3 coding sequence is TGCAGTGCTCCGGGACAGGCTGGGGCAGATACGCAGTATTTT.